A single sample gave rise to the 23 T cell receptor beta chains below, sequenced in a study of T cell changes during pregnancy in multiple sclerosis. Produced via immunoSEQ multiplex PCR; TCRdb's table is partial and in-frame only. The data contain 20,000 or so clones, about nine tenths of them singletons. The specimen comprised CD8+ T cells from peripheral blood mononuclear cells, sampled in the third trimester of pregnancy. These receptors came from a female donor in good health, enrolled as a control in a pregnancy study.

The table lists this clone with a count of one. This chain connects TRBV6-4 to TRBJ1-2; 10 nucleotides line up with TRBD1. This CDR3 is built from 13 residues. Germline CDR1 MRHNA, CDR2 SNTAGT. V was clipped by 0 bases and J by 8 bases; unmatched bases: 0. The CDR3 DNA is TGTGCCAGCAGTGACTCGACAGGGGGCGGCTACACCTTC. Amino acids: CASSDSTGGGYTF.

The chain has TRBV27 and TRBJ2-7; weak D call: TRBD2 (6 bases). Germline V gene sequence: CDR1 MNHEY, CDR2 SMNVEV (reference sequence). Trimming took off 3 bases at V and 2 bases at J, with 11 bases between the two ends. The CDR3 runs to 14 residues. CDR3 region: CASSLAGLAYEQYF. The CDR3 DNA reads as TGTGCCAGCAGTTTGGCGGGACTGGCCTACGAGCAGTACTTC.

The chain employs TRBV7-9 and TRBJ1-1, with TRBD1 as a possible D gene (5 bases). Trimming shortened V by 5 bases and J by 8 bases, and 15 bases separated the two germline ends. Germline CDR1 SEHNR, CDR2 FQNEAQ (reference sequence). There are 13 residues in the CDR3. The CDR3 spells CASSVGAPAEAFF. DNA of the CDR3: TGTGCCAGCAGCGTTGGGGCCCCCGCGGAAGCTTTCTTT.

The rearrangement joins TRBV6-5 to TRBJ1-1; 7 positions agree with TRBD1. Germline-derived CDR1 and CDR2 are MNHEY and SVGAGI. CDR3 length: 14 residues. V lost 8 bases, J lost 2 bases, and 8 bases stayed unmatched. In DNA form, the CDR3 reads TGTGCCAGCTCCGAGGGACAGTTAAACACTGAAGCTTTCTTT. Translated: CASSEGQLNTEAFF.

The chain recombines TRBV27 with TRBJ1-1, with 10 positions matching TRBD1. The CDR3 totals 14 residues. The V segment lost 5 bases and the J segment 5 bases; nucleotides outside the gene matches: 5. Germline loops: CDR1 MNHEY, CDR2 SMNVEV (reference sequence). CDR3 in DNA: TGTGCCAGCAGTCCCGGACAGGGGGTAACTGAAGCTTTCTTT. It codes for CASSPGQGVTEAFF.

The chain couples TRBV15 to TRBJ2-3; 7 bases agree with TRBD2. Per germline, CDR1 LNHNV and CDR2 YYDKDF (reference sequence). The trim removed 0 bases at V and 1 base at J, leaving 7 bases unmatched. The CDR3 consists of 17 residues. The CDR3: CATSRDRSGVRTDTQYF. The CDR3 region has the DNA TGTGCCACCAGCAGAGATCGAAGCGGGGTTCGCACAGATACGCAGTATTTT.

V is TRBV14 and J is TRBJ1-1; D possibly corresponds to TRBD1 (6 bases). V was clipped by 5 bases and J by 4 bases, with 11 bases between them. The CDR3 is 13 amino acids. The V gene's germline CDR1 is SGHDN and CDR2 FVKESK. Here the CDR3 reads CASSETGSTEAFF. CDR3 coding DNA: TGTGCCAGCAGCGAGACAGGTAGCACTGAAGCTTTCTTT.

The rearrangement uses TRBV28 and TRBJ2-1; possibly TRBD2 for D (6 bases). V shed 7 bases and J shed 6 bases, with 19 bases lying between them. This CDR3 has 15 residues. Germline values: CDR1 MDHEN, CDR2 SYDVKM. The CDR3 here is CASISSSEGSNEQFF. Here the CDR3 DNA reads TGTGCCAGCATTTCGTCTAGCGAGGGGAGCAATGAGCAGTTCTTC. Together with reference TRBV28 and TRBJ2-1, the CDR3 gives the full variable domain: DVKVTQSSRYLVKRTGEKVFLECVQDMDHENMFWYRQDPGLGLRLIYFSYDVKMKEKGDIPEGYSVSREKKERFSLILESASTNQTSMYLCASISSSEGSNEQFFGPGTRLTVL.

The chain links TRBV9 to TRBJ2-1; 8 nucleotides line up with TRBD1. The germline V gene has CDR1 SGDLS and CDR2 YYNGEE. V lost 3 bases and J lost 2; bases outside the gene matches: 4. This CDR3 has 15 residues. The CDR3 spells CASSAGGSPYNEQFF. The CDR3 nucleotides read TGTGCCAGCAGCGCAGGGGGCTCGCCCTACAATGAGCAGTTCTTC.

In this sample, this clone turned up a few times. CDR3 sequence reads: CASSYYYEQYF. The CDR3 DNA is TGTGCCAGCTCATACTACTACGAGCAGTACTTC. This chain uses TRBV18 with TRBJ2-7; D not certain. The CDR3 is made up of 11 amino acids. The V gene lost 5 bases and the J gene lost 3 bases, with 5 bases spanning the gap. Germline V gives CDR1 KGHSH, CDR2 LQKENI.

In its sample, this clone was seen a few times. The gene calls are TRBV7-9 and TRBJ2-1; 9 nucleotides align to TRBD2. Germline V gene lookup returns CDR1 SEHNR and CDR2 FQNEAQ (reference sequence). The CDR3 is made up of 16 amino acids. J gave up 6 bases and V 2 bases, and 8 bases lay outside the gene matches. The CDR3: CASSLFLAGLPNEQFF. The CDR3 nucleotides are TGTGCCAGCAGCTTATTCCTAGCGGGACTTCCCAATGAGCAGTTCTTC.

J is TRBJ1-2 and V is TRBV14, with 8 bases aligning to TRBD1. This CDR3 has 15 residues. V shed 5 bases, J shed 1 base, and the junction held 6 bases outside the gene matches. CDR1 is SGHDN and CDR2 is FVKESK in the germline V gene. CDR3 coding DNA: TGTGCCAGCAGCTATGGACAGGGCGGTAACTATGGCTACACCTTC. Protein: CASSYGQGGNYGYTF.

The chain links TRBV4-3 to TRBJ2-7; 14 nucleotides match TRBD2. Germline CDR1 reads LGHNA; CDR2 reads YSLEER. CDR3 size: 19 residues. The V gene end was trimmed by 0 bases and the J gene end by 2 bases; junction bases not matched to a gene: 9. CDR3 DNA sequence: TGCGCCAGCAGCCAAGATCTCGGGACTAGCGGGGGTAATACCTACGAGCAGTACTTC. This encodes CASSQDLGTSGGNTYEQYF.

The chain links TRBV4-3 to TRBJ1-1; weak D call: TRBD1 (5 bases). Deletions cut 4 bases from V and 1 base from J, with 10 bases between. This CDR3 region has 14 residues. Germline V CDR1 and CDR2: LGHNA, YSLEER. The CDR3 coding sequence is TGCGCCAGCAGCCTAGGGGTCGGGAACACTGAAGCTTTCTTT. Its translation: CASSLGVGNTEAFF.

The rearrangement joins TRBV7-8 to TRBJ2-2, with TRBD1 identical over 10 bases. The V gene end was trimmed by 5 bases and the J gene end by 3 bases; junction bases not matched to a gene: 9. CDR3 length: 17 amino acids. The V gene's germline CDR1 is SGHVS and CDR2 FQNEAQ. CDR3 DNA sequence: TGTGCCAGCAGCGACGAGACAGGGGGCGTCGACACCGGGGAGCTGTTTTTT. Amino acid sequence: CASSDETGGVDTGELFF. The full variable domain, its missing parts supplied by reference TRBV7-8 and TRBJ2-2, is GAGVSQSPRYKVAKRGQDVALRCDPISGHVSLFWYQQALGQGPEFLTYFQNEAQLDKSGLPSDRFFAERPEGSVSTLKIQRTQQEDSAVYLCASSDETGGVDTGELFFGEGSRLTVL.

CDR3 amino acids: CASSPLLKPGTGELFF. The CDR3 bases are TGTGCCAGCAGCCCCCTTTTGAAGCCGGGCACCGGGGAGCTGTTTTTT. The chain uses TRBV11-2 and TRBJ2-2; no clear D gene. Trimming shortened V by 5 bases and J by 4 bases, and 17 bases separated the two germline ends. Per germline, CDR1 SGHAT and CDR2 FQNNGV. This CDR3 has 16 residues.

This clone was found once. V gene TRBV4-2 combines with J gene TRBJ1-5; 7 bases agree with TRBD1. The CDR3 runs 16 residues. The germline CDR1 and CDR2 sequences are LGHNA and YNFKEQ. Trimming removed 0 bases from V and 6 bases from J; junction bases left unmatched: 8. In DNA, the CDR3 is TGTGCCAGCAGCCAAGATCCCGGACAGGCTATTCAGCCCCAGCATTTT. Protein product: CASSQDPGQAIQPQHF.

The chain employs TRBV5-6 and TRBJ2-7; perhaps TRBD1 as D (5 bases). Germline CDR1 is SGHDT and CDR2 is YYEEEE. Trimming left V 0 bases short and J 6 bases short, with 10 bases between. CDR3 length: 13 residues. The CDR3 is CASSLGSQGEQYF. The CDR3 region has the DNA TGTGCCAGCAGCTTGGGCAGCCAGGGCGAGCAGTACTTC.

V gene TRBV7-2 combines with J gene TRBJ1-6; D uncertain. CDR3 size: 14 residues. Germline V gene data show CDR1 as SGHTA and CDR2 as FQGNSA. The germline V and J ends were trimmed by 3 bases and 8 bases, with 11 bases remaining between them. The CDR3 region is CASSFQQRDSPLHF. The DNA of the CDR3 is TGTGCCAGCAGCTTTCAACAGAGAGATTCACCCCTCCACTTT.

The chain joins TRBV6-4 to TRBJ2-2, with 8 bases that match TRBD2. The germline V gene encodes CDR1 MRHNA and CDR2 SNTAGT. The V and J ends lost 6 bases and 5 bases, in that order; junction bases with no gene match: 5. The CDR3 spans 14 residues. The CDR3 region has the DNA TGTGCCAGCAGCCGGGGGGGCTCGACCGGGGAGCTGTTTTTT. It yields the protein CASSRGGSTGELFF.

The chain couples TRBV4-3 to TRBJ1-2; D gene unclear. With 0 bases removed from V and 5 bases from J, the gap between germline ends came to 13 bases. The CDR3 spans 15 residues. Germline V gene lookup returns CDR1 LGHNA and CDR2 YSLEER. CDR3 residues: CASSQDWAGGYGYTF. CDR3 coding DNA: TGCGCCAGCAGCCAAGACTGGGCAGGAGGATATGGCTACACCTTC.

The chain uses TRBV15 and TRBJ2-5; 8 bases align to TRBD1. The CDR3 spans 11 residues. The germline gives CDR1 LNHNV, CDR2 YYDKDF (reference sequence). V dropped 9 bases and J dropped 5; count of bases not matched to a gene: 2. CDR3 DNA sequence: TGTGCCACTTGGACAGGGGAGACCCAGTACTTC. Translating it yields CATWTGETQYF.

The rearrangement uses TRBV28 and TRBJ2-7; 11 positions match TRBD1. The CDR3 length is 14 residues. V gave up 10 bases and J gave up 2 bases; unmatched junction bases: 7. Germline V gene lookup returns CDR1 MDHEN and CDR2 SYDVKM. CDR3: CANAAGQGAYEQYF. The CDR3 DNA sequence: TGTGCCAATGCCGCGGGACAGGGGGCCTACGAGCAGTACTTC.